Listed here are 6 T cell receptor beta chains from one sample, sequenced in a study of T cell responses to AZD1222 COVID-19 vaccine. Some clones are missing from TCRdb's copy, which holds only in-frame ones; the method was immunoSEQ multiplex PCR. The sample yields 110,000 to 150,000 clones, just over 90% seen once. Sequencing was performed on peripheral blood, taken on day 0 of MenACWY control vaccination. These TCRs come from an adult in good health.

The chain recombines TRBV3-1 (or the pseudogene TRBV3-2) with TRBJ1-5; 9 nucleotides align to TRBD1. CDR1 and CDR2 from the germline V gene are LGHDT and YNNKEL (reference sequence). This CDR3 has 17 residues. V lost 4 bases, J lost 2 bases, and 9 bases stayed unmatched. The CDR3 DNA is TGTGCCAGCAGCCTTTCGACAGGGGGTCCGGGCAATCAGCCCCAGCATTTT. It specifies CASSLSTGGPGNQPQHF.

This chain links TRBV11-1 with TRBJ2-7, with TRBD2 identical over 10 bases. This CDR3 region has 14 residues. V was clipped by 5 bases and J by 7 bases; unmatched bases: 8. Germline CDR1 and CDR2: SGHAT and FQDESV (reference sequence). CDR3 loop: CASSLMALAGEQYF. In DNA form, the CDR3 reads TGTGCCAGCAGCCTGATGGCACTAGCGGGGGAGCAGTACTTC.

The genes are TRBV7-9 and TRBJ1-6; TRBD1 is a possible D gene (5 bases). The V and J ends lost 2 bases and 6 bases respectively, with 8 bases between them. The CDR3 contains 14 residues. Germline V CDR1 and CDR2: SEHNR, FQNEAQ (reference sequence). The CDR3 DNA sequence: TGTGCCAGCAGCTTACAGGGAGGTAATTCACCCCTCCACTTT. Protein: CASSLQGGNSPLHF.

In its sample, this clone was seen once. The chain couples TRBV5-8 to TRBJ1-3; tentatively, D is TRBD1 (6 bases). This CDR3 spans 14 amino acids. Trimming stripped 2 bases from V and 9 bases from J, with 15 bases between. Germline V gene sequence: CDR1 SGHTS, CDR2 YDEGEE. CDR3: CASSLAGAGLTIYF. In nucleotides, the CDR3 is TGTGCCAGCAGCTTAGCAGGGGCGGGCCTCACCATATATTTT.

V is TRBV19 and J is TRBJ1-5; D is perhaps TRBD1 (6 bases). The CDR3 totals 14 residues. The germline CDR1 and CDR2 sequences are LNHDA and SQIVND (reference sequence). V lost 1 base, J lost 6 bases, and 10 bases lay in between. CDR3 residues: CASSIGTGFQPQHF. The CDR3 region has the DNA TGTGCCAGTAGTATAGGAACAGGGTTTCAGCCCCAGCATTTT.

This chain links TRBV3-1 (or the pseudogene TRBV3-2) with TRBJ1-1; D remains unclear. The CDR3 consists of 14 residues. Trimming cost V 3 bases and J 8 bases, with 16 bases left between them. Per the germline V gene, CDR1 is LGHDT and CDR2 is YNNKEL (reference sequence). DNA of the CDR3: TGTGCCAGCAGCCACTTACGGGAGTCGGGCGAAGCTTTCTTT. Protein sequence: CASSHLRESGEAFF.